These T cell receptor beta chains were read from a single sample in a study of early T cells in non-severe SARS-CoV-2 infection. TCRdb ran MiXCR on the 5' RACE reads and lists one entry per CDR3 protein. The data contain 25,000 to 40,000 distinct CDR3 sequences, roughly 5.2% of them seen just once; the ten biggest clones take up roughly 22%. The sequencing input was whole blood. The receptors stem from an adult who was a healthcare worker with PCR-confirmed SARS-CoV-2 infection or an uninfected control (not recorded which). Both conserved end residues are part of each CDR3. The order of the fields is V gene, J gene, D gene, clone size, CDR3 protein, CDR3 DNA. D genes are given only for firm matches. Clone size is stated in some rows and not others, as once, few, many or a class when expanded.

v_call: TRBV15; j_call: TRBJ1-5; d_call: -; clone_size: few; cdr3_aa: CATSRVTGNQPQHF; cdr3_nt: TGTGCCACCAGCAGAGTAACGGGTAATCAGCCCCAGCATTTT
v_call: TRBV5-6; j_call: TRBJ2-2; d_call: TRBD2; clone_size: -; cdr3_aa: CASSLASGRAFGELFF; cdr3_nt: TGTGCCAGCAGCTTGGCCAGCGGGAGGGCCTTCGGGGAGCTGTTTTTT
v_call: TRBV5-1; j_call: TRBJ2-7; d_call: -; clone_size: -; cdr3_aa: CASSFGQDSYEQYF; cdr3_nt: TGCGCCAGCAGCTTTGGGCAGGACTCCTACGAGCAGTACTTC
v_call: TRBV6-1; j_call: TRBJ2-3; d_call: -; clone_size: few; cdr3_aa: CASIPRNTDTQYF; cdr3_nt: TGTGCCAGCATACCTAGGAACACAGATACGCAGTATTTT
v_call: TRBV11-2; j_call: TRBJ1-5; d_call: -; clone_size: many; cdr3_aa: CASSPTGGSNQPQHF; cdr3_nt: TGTGCCAGCAGCCCGACGGGCGGCTCCAATCAGCCCCAGCATTTT
v_call: TRBV6-1; j_call: TRBJ2-1; d_call: -; clone_size: many; cdr3_aa: CALRSGNAWNEQFF; cdr3_nt: TGTGCCCTCCGGTCGGGGAACGCCTGGAATGAGCAGTTCTTC
v_call: TRBV5-8; j_call: TRBJ2-3; d_call: -; clone_size: -; cdr3_aa: CASRMSGGPDTQYF; cdr3_nt: TGTGCCAGCAGGATGTCAGGTGGGCCAGATACGCAGTATTTT
v_call: TRBV5-1; j_call: TRBJ1-2; d_call: TRBD1; clone_size: -; cdr3_aa: CASSSDRGTTNYGYTF; cdr3_nt: TGCGCCAGCAGCTCAGACAGGGGTACTACTAACTATGGCTACACCTTC
v_call: TRBV7-2; j_call: TRBJ2-7; d_call: -; clone_size: many; cdr3_aa: CASSKGPGRSYEQYF; cdr3_nt: TGTGCCAGCAGCAAGGGGCCGGGACGGAGCTACGAGCAGTACTTC
v_call: TRBV7-9; j_call: TRBJ2-2; d_call: TRBD1; clone_size: few; cdr3_aa: CASSFDRGNTGELFF; cdr3_nt: TGTGCCAGCAGCTTTGACAGGGGAAACACCGGGGAGCTGTTTTTT
v_call: TRBV11-2; j_call: TRBJ2-5; d_call: TRBD1; clone_size: few; cdr3_aa: CASRRTGQETQYF; cdr3_nt: TGTGCCAGCAGACGGACAGGACAAGAGACCCAGTACTTC
v_call: TRBV7-7; j_call: TRBJ2-7; d_call: -; clone_size: few; cdr3_aa: CASSLGAPFQGEQYF; cdr3_nt: TGTGCTAGCAGCTTAGGGGCCCCATTCCAGGGAGAGCAGTACTTC
v_call: TRBV30; j_call: TRBJ1-2; d_call: -; clone_size: -; cdr3_aa: CAWSDSGDVHTF; cdr3_nt: TGTGCCTGGAGTGACTCCGGGGACGTCCACACCTTC
v_call: TRBV11-2; j_call: TRBJ2-1; d_call: -; clone_size: -; cdr3_aa: CASNSRGSGTSANEQFF; cdr3_nt: TGTGCCAGCAACTCCAGAGGCTCCGGGACCTCAGCCAATGAGCAGTTCTTC
v_call: TRBV5-1; j_call: TRBJ2-7; d_call: TRBD1; clone_size: -; cdr3_aa: CASSSGTGGAPWEQYF; cdr3_nt: TGCGCCAGCAGCTCGGGAACAGGGGGCGCCCCGTGGGAGCAGTACTTC
v_call: TRBV9; j_call: TRBJ1-5; d_call: TRBD1; clone_size: many; cdr3_aa: CASSEGAGAVNQPQHF; cdr3_nt: TGTGCCAGCAGCGAGGGGGCCGGGGCTGTCAATCAGCCCCAGCATTTT
v_call: TRBV19; j_call: TRBJ2-7; d_call: TRBD2; clone_size: -; cdr3_aa: CASSTTSAVREQYF; cdr3_nt: TGTGCCAGTAGTACGACTAGCGCAGTACGGGAGCAGTACTTC
v_call: TRBV5-1; j_call: TRBJ2-1; d_call: -; clone_size: few; cdr3_aa: CASSLGRGSDRNEQFF; cdr3_nt: TGCGCCAGCAGCTTGGGGAGGGGGAGTGATAGGAATGAGCAGTTCTTC
v_call: TRBV19; j_call: TRBJ2-3; d_call: TRBD1; clone_size: many; cdr3_aa: CASNRPTGGSADTQYF; cdr3_nt: TGTGCCAGTAATAGGCCGACAGGGGGCTCAGCGGATACGCAGTATTTT
v_call: TRBV5-4; j_call: TRBJ2-5; d_call: -; clone_size: -; cdr3_aa: CASSLSASWGIQETQYF; cdr3_nt: TGTGCCAGCAGCTTGTCAGCTTCCTGGGGGATTCAAGAGACCCAGTACTTC
v_call: TRBV20-1; j_call: TRBJ2-1; d_call: -; clone_size: -; cdr3_aa: CSARSQTQSSYNEQFF; cdr3_nt: TGCAGTGCTAGATCACAGACACAAAGCTCCTACAATGAGCAGTTCTTC
v_call: TRBV11-1; j_call: TRBJ1-1; d_call: -; clone_size: many; cdr3_aa: CASTEQGLNTEAFF; cdr3_nt: TGTGCCAGCACCGAACAGGGTCTGAACACTGAAGCTTTCTTT
v_call: TRBV6-1; j_call: TRBJ2-2; d_call: -; clone_size: few; cdr3_aa: CAGSQQVNTGELFF; cdr3_nt: TGTGCCGGATCCCAGCAGGTTAACACCGGGGAGCTGTTTTTT
v_call: TRBV13; j_call: TRBJ1-3; d_call: -; clone_size: many; cdr3_aa: CASTRANSGNTIYF; cdr3_nt: TGTGCCAGTACCCGGGCCAACTCTGGAAACACCATATATTTT
v_call: TRBV7-9; j_call: TRBJ1-1; d_call: -; clone_size: -; cdr3_aa: CASSLVMGEAFF; cdr3_nt: TGTGCCAGCAGCTTAGTTATGGGGGAAGCTTTCTTT
v_call: TRBV18; j_call: TRBJ2-1; d_call: -; clone_size: many; cdr3_aa: CASSPTGSNEQFF; cdr3_nt: TGTGCCAGCTCACCTACAGGGAGCAATGAGCAGTTCTTC
v_call: TRBV20-1; j_call: TRBJ2-3; d_call: -; clone_size: many; cdr3_aa: CSAQADSTDTQYF; cdr3_nt: TGCAGTGCTCAGGCGGATAGCACAGATACGCAGTATTTT
v_call: TRBV12-3/TRBV12-4; j_call: TRBJ1-1; d_call: -; clone_size: few; cdr3_aa: CASSSLGGTEAFF; cdr3_nt: TGTGCCAGCAGTTCCCTCGGGGGCACTGAAGCTTTCTTT
v_call: TRBV20-1; j_call: TRBJ2-1; d_call: -; clone_size: many; cdr3_aa: CSARSRGAHLYNEQFF; cdr3_nt: TGCAGTGCTAGATCCCGGGGGGCACATTTGTACAATGAGCAGTTCTTC
v_call: TRBV7-9; j_call: TRBJ2-3; d_call: TRBD2; clone_size: few; cdr3_aa: CASSLSGLAGLRSTQYF; cdr3_nt: TGTGCCAGCAGCTTAAGCGGACTAGCGGGACTACGTAGTACGCAGTATTTT
v_call: TRBV27; j_call: TRBJ2-7; d_call: TRBD2; clone_size: many; cdr3_aa: CASRHRGGRNEYEQYF; cdr3_nt: TGTGCCAGCAGGCATCGGGGCGGGAGGAATGAGTACGAGCAGTACTTC
v_call: TRBV4-2; j_call: TRBJ2-4; d_call: -; clone_size: many; cdr3_aa: CASSQESLNPKNIQYF; cdr3_nt: TGTGCCAGCAGCCAAGAATCCCTCAACCCAAAAAACATTCAGTACTTC
v_call: TRBV18; j_call: TRBJ1-3; d_call: -; clone_size: -; cdr3_aa: CASSQEGSSGNTIYF; cdr3_nt: TGTGCCAGCTCACAGGAGGGCAGCTCTGGAAACACCATATATTTT
v_call: TRBV6-5; j_call: TRBJ2-7; d_call: TRBD2; clone_size: many; cdr3_aa: CASAPGTSGYEQYF; cdr3_nt: TGTGCCAGCGCTCCGGGGACTAGCGGCTACGAGCAGTACTTC
v_call: TRBV12-3/TRBV12-4; j_call: TRBJ1-2; d_call: -; clone_size: many; cdr3_aa: CASSLSAGGNYGYTF; cdr3_nt: TGTGCCAGCAGTTTATCGGCAGGAGGGAACTATGGCTACACCTTC
v_call: TRBV5-1; j_call: TRBJ2-1; d_call: TRBD2; clone_size: many; cdr3_aa: CASSYLAGGPNEQFF; cdr3_nt: TGCGCCAGCAGCTACTTGGCGGGAGGGCCGAATGAGCAGTTCTTC
v_call: TRBV5-1; j_call: TRBJ2-5; d_call: -; clone_size: many; cdr3_aa: CASSLEGIGETQYF; cdr3_nt: TGCGCCAGCAGCTTGGAGGGGATAGGGGAGACCCAGTACTTC
v_call: TRBV7-9; j_call: TRBJ2-7; d_call: -; clone_size: few; cdr3_aa: CASSPLGGQGPYEQYF; cdr3_nt: TGTGCCAGCAGCCCCCTTGGAGGGCAGGGACCCTACGAGCAGTACTTC